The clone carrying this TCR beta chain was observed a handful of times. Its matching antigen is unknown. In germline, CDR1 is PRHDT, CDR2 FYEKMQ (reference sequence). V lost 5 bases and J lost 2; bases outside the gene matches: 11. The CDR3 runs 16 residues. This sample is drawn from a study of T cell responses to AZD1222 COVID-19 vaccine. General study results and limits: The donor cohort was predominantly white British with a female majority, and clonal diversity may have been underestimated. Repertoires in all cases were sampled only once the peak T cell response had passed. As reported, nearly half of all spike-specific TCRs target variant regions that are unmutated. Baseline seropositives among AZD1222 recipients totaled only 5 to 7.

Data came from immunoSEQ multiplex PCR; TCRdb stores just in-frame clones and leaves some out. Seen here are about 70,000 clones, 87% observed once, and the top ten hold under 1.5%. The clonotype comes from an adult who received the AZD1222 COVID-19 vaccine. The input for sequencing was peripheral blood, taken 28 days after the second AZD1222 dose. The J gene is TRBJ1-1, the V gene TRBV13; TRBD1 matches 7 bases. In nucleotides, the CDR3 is TGTGCCAGCAGCACCCGACAGGGAAGGGGAAACACTGAAGCTTTCTTT. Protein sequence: CASSTRQGRGNTEAFF.